A selection of T cell receptor beta chains follows, all from one sample in a study of Graves' ophthalmopathy and Graves' hyperthyroidism. TCRdb re-analysed the multiplex PCR reads in MiXCR, keeping a single row per CDR3 protein. Of about 210,000 distinct CDR3 sequences listed, 25% to 30% are singletons. The sequencing sample was made of peripheral blood. The receptors shown here come from a man aged 45-65 years with Graves' ophthalmopathy. Each CDR3 is given with its conserved first and last residue. The order of the fields is J gene, D gene, clone size, V gene, CDR3 DNA, CDR3 protein. A D gene is named only where the DNA matches it firmly. The listing skips clone size in some rows; elsewhere it reads once, few, many or a size class.

>TRBJ1-1|NA|NA|TRBV10-3
TGTGCCATCAGTGTCTCCCAGGAGGCTGAAGCTTTCTTT
CAISVSQEAEAFF
>TRBJ2-5|TRBD2|many|TRBV20-1
TGCAGTGCTCCGCCCCATAGCGGGACCCAAGAGACCCAGTACTTC
CSAPPHSGTQETQYF
>TRBJ1-1|NA|NA|TRBV6-2/TRBV6-3
TGTGCCAGCAGTTACCCCGACACAAGGACTGAAGCTTTCTTT
CASSYPDTRTEAFF
>TRBJ1-5|NA|many|TRBV12-3/TRBV12-4
TGTGCCAGCACCATGGGGGATAATCAGCCCCAGCATTTT
CASTMGDNQPQHF
>TRBJ2-2|TRBD2|NA|TRBV5-1
TGCGCCAGCAGGGGGATACCGGGAGGTTACACCGGGGAGCTGTTTTTT
CASRGIPGGYTGELFF
>TRBJ2-3|TRBD2|many|TRBV30
TGTGCCTTCACAAAGCAGACTAGCGGGGTTAAGGGCACAGATACGCAGTATTTT
CAFTKQTSGVKGTDTQYF
>TRBJ2-5|NA|NA|TRBV15
TGTGCCACCAGCAGAGTTTGGGAGACCCAGTACTTC
CATSRVWETQYF
>TRBJ1-5|NA|NA|TRBV29-1
TGCAGCGTTGGAGAGCATAGCAATCAGCCCCAGCATTTT
CSVGEHSNQPQHF
>TRBJ2-5|NA|many|TRBV29-1
TGCAGCGTTATGAAGGGGCTGGAGACCCAGTACTTC
CSVMKGLETQYF
>TRBJ1-1|NA|many|TRBV4-1
TGCGCCAGCAGCCAAGAAGGAAACCCCTTAGGGGGGGCGAACACTGAAGCTTTCTTT
CASSQEGNPLGGANTEAFF
>TRBJ1-2|NA|many|TRBV30
TGTGCCTGGAGTGTACAAGGCGGCGTTTATGGCTACACCTTC
CAWSVQGGVYGYTF
>TRBJ2-6|NA|many|TRBV20-1
TGCAGTGCTTACAACTCTGGGGCCAACGTCCTGACTTTC
CSAYNSGANVLTF
>TRBJ2-2|NA|many|TRBV20-1
TGCAGTGCTCCCCCGGACACAAACACCGGGGAGCTGTTTTTT
CSAPPDTNTGELFF
>TRBJ1-2|NA|many|TRBV29-1
TGCAGCGTTGAAGATCTTAGTCCGTATGGCTACACCTTC
CSVEDLSPYGYTF
>TRBJ1-2|TRBD1|NA|TRBV6-2/TRBV6-3
TGTGCCAGCAGGCGCGCACAGGGGGCTCTGGGCTACACCTTC
CASRRAQGALGYTF
>TRBJ2-5|NA|few|TRBV7-3
TGTGCCAGCAGCCTCAACCACTTAGAAGAGACCCAGTACTTC
CASSLNHLEETQYF
>TRBJ2-2|NA|many|TRBV5-1
TGCGCCAGCAGCTCGGATAGAAGGACCGGGGAGCTGTTTTTT
CASSSDRRTGELFF
>TRBJ2-2|TRBD2|many|TRBV2
TGTGCCAGCAGCAAACTAGGTGGGAGGGGCACCGGGGAGCTGTTTTTT
CASSKLGGRGTGELFF
>TRBJ1-3|TRBD1|many|TRBV6-5
TGTGCCAGCAGTTACACCCCGGGACAGGGAGCTGGAAACACCATATATTTT
CASSYTPGQGAGNTIYF
>TRBJ2-7|NA|NA|TRBV20-1
TGCAGTGCTAATGGGGTTATATTAGAGCAGTACTTC
CSANGVILEQYF
>TRBJ2-2|TRBD1|many|TRBV20-1
TGCAGTGCTACCGGGACAGGGAACACCGGGGAGCTGTTTTTT
CSATGTGNTGELFF
>TRBJ2-7|NA|once|TRBV6-2/TRBV6-3
TGTGCCAGCAGTTCACAGGCTATCGAGCAGTACTTC
CASSSQAIEQYF
>TRBJ1-2|TRBD1|many|TRBV6-2/TRBV6-3
TGTGCCAGCACCCAACAAGGGGGCCGCTACACCTTC
CASTQQGGRYTF
>TRBJ1-2|TRBD1|NA|TRBV6-2/TRBV6-3
TGTGCCAGCAATACTTTTCGACAGGGAATCGACTATGGCTACACCTTC
CASNTFRQGIDYGYTF
>TRBJ1-5|NA|many|TRBV7-8
TGTGCCAGCAGCTTAGGGGCAGGGACGTCCGGTAATCAGCCCCAGCATTTT
CASSLGAGTSGNQPQHF